This TCR beta chain was observed in a study of T cells in Graves' hyperthyroidism and ophthalmopathy (dated by TCRdb to about 2019). Study-wide context: Peripheral blood was collected at initial diagnosis, before any treatment. TCR V-J signatures able to tell the groups apart were searched for in a discovery cohort of 90 to 100 patients, of whom 40 to 45 had Graves' ophthalmopathy and about 60 had stable Graves' hyperthyroidism. An independent validation cohort of fewer than 20 hyperthyroidism patients and approximately 17 patients who later progressed to ophthalmopathy tested prospective prediction of ophthalmopathy. The approximately 98 discovery patients were randomly divided into training and test sets at a 7:3 ratio. Thyroid tissue and blood T-cell repertoires from six Graves' hyperthyroidism patients were also compared in the study. After blood sampling, hyperthyroidism patients were treated with methimazole at a starting dose of 30 mg daily, and ophthalmopathy patients were treated with high-dose intravenous methylprednisolone. The paper describes TCR Vbeta CDR3 sequencing of some 130 peripheral blood samples, made up of about 40 ophthalmopathy patients, some 80 hyperthyroidism patients and some 17 progressor patients. Study-wide findings and limitations: In validation, the model predicted progression to ophthalmopathy with approximately 70% sensitivity and less than 75% specificity, a median of about 6.7 months before onset. Most expanded thyroid clonotypes (frequency above 0.001) were also detected in blood, a finding suggesting that blood repertoires may reflect thyroid immune responses. Sample size was not statistically predetermined, and blinding of investigators to group allocation was not performed. Ophthalmopathy was separated from stable hyperthyroidism by a 13 V-J signature model, with approximately 86% sensitivity and approximately 81% specificity obtained in cross-validation and 80%/75% obtained in testing.

The TCR beta CDR3 regions were amplified from the RNA transcripts. For the first round of RT-PCR on the TCR CDR3, the HTBI primer set was used together with the Qiagen OneStep RT-PCR kit. Libraries were constructed in a second round of multiplex PCR, after which size selection and purification were carried out. Paired-end sequencing of the libraries was performed with 100 bp reads on an Illumina HiSeq2000. On the authors' methods: SOAPnuke was used to process the raw data, throwing out any read that contained adapters or uncalled bases, had a mean Phred below 15, or lacked an exact constant-primer or identifier match. High-quality paired reads were merged with COPE v1.2.5, and unique nucleotide sequences were defined as clonotypes. MiTCR v1.1 was used to align the clonotypes against IMGT TRBV, TRBD and TRBJ reference segments. The analysis included only V-J combinations with a frequency above 0.0001, which together covered approximately 99% of the repertoires. A TCS score was defined as the ratio of F50 (clonal expansion) to E x V (chaos), with BLOSUM62-based TCRdist applied between CDR3 peptides within each V-J. Welch's t-statistics and random forest reduced approximately 520 V-J features to 10 to 15, which were used in a naive Bayes classifier (R e1071). TCRdb's own reprocessing of the public reads used fastp at Q25 and MiXCR and kept productive beta chains. Identical CDR3 protein sequences are pooled into one entry, listed with their most common genes and DNA. These V and J calls derive from TCRdb rather than the authors' analysis. This sample gives around 250,000 distinct CDR3 sequences in total; roughly 15% of them show up just once. In total, the top ten clones hold 13% of the sample.

Per the germline V gene, MDHEN is the CDR1 and SYDVKM is the CDR2. There are 14 amino acids in the CDR3, from cysteine to phenylalanine inclusive. The read is trimmed to its CDR3 DNA, 42 bases read in frame from base 1. The V and J ends are trimmed by 4 bases and 6 bases, leaving 12 bases between them. Hyperthyroidism patients were newly diagnosed, had a disease duration of under 2 months, and were aged 18 to 65 years. The study excluded patients with uncontrolled infections, other autoimmune diseases, pregnancy or lactation. Diagnoses were based on clinical symptoms, serum thyroxine and TRAb, thyroid ultrasound and orbital computed tomography. Blood from progressor patients was drawn when they were first diagnosed with hyperthyroidism, before any ophthalmopathy symptoms appeared. Ficoll-Paque density gradient centrifugation was used to isolate PBMCs from around 10 ml of fresh peripheral blood. Progressor patients were first diagnosed with Graves' hyperthyroidism and then developed ophthalmopathy during follow-up. Total RNA was extracted using Trizol reagent, and RNA quality was assessed on an Agilent 2100 Bioanalyzer.

This clonotype was counted ten times or more. Its antigen is still unknown. No base qualities exist here, and no much larger clone lies one base off it. Here the chain combines TRBV28 and TRBJ2-2, with the D gene not confidently named. The sequence was obtained from a woman aged 40 to 55 with Graves' hyperthyroidism that later progressed to Graves' ophthalmopathy. The sequenced sample was blood. The bases are TGTGCCAGCAGTTCCGACACCATACCCGGGGAGCTGTTTTTT. Its translation is CASSSDTIPGELFF. Reference TRBV28 and TRBJ2-2 genes cover what lies past the CDR3, so the full variable domain is DVKVTQSSRYLVKRTGEKVFLECVQDMDHENMFWYRQDPGLGLRLIYFSYDVKMKEKGDIPEGYSVSREKKERFSLILESASTNQTSMYLCASSSDTIPGELFFGEGSRLTVL.